These 14 T cell receptor beta chains came from one sample sequenced in a study of metastatic and nonmetastatic thyroid tumors. All patients were treatment-naive before thyroid surgery. Using MiXCR, TCRdb re-called clones from the PCR reads. This repertoire shows about 69,000 clones, approximately 14% found once; its top ten account for more than 6.5%. Sample: blood. The source of these receptors is a male donor with papillary thyroid cancer or a benign thyroid nodule (not recorded which). Some clones in this sample may be carry-over from other donors' samples.

Many counts were recorded for this clone. The chain uses TRBV19 and TRBJ2-6; the D gene is possibly TRBD1 (6 bases). Germline CDR1 is LNHDA and CDR2 is SQIVND (reference sequence). The germline V and J ends were trimmed by 5 bases and 2 bases, with 10 bases remaining between them. The CDR3 sequence is 15 residues long. Here the CDR3 reads CASSLQGAGANVLTF. The CDR3 DNA reads TGTGCCAGTAGTTTACAGGGAGCTGGGGCCAACGTCCTGACTTTC. The full variable domain, with the rest looked up from reference TRBV19 and TRBJ2-6, is DGGITQSPKYLFRKEGQNVTLSCEQNLNHDAMYWYRQDPGQGLRLIYYSQIVNDFQKGDIAEGYSVSREKKESFPLTVTSAQKNPTAFYLCASSLQGAGANVLTFGAGSRLTVL.

This clone was seen at least ten times. The rearrangement joins TRBV20-1 to TRBJ2-1, with 9 nucleotides matching TRBD2. The V gene end was trimmed by 0 bases and the J gene end by 8 bases; junction bases not matched to a gene: 14. Germline values: CDR1 DFQATT, CDR2 SNEGSKA (reference sequence). The CDR3 is made up of 17 amino acids. The CDR3 DNA is TGCAGTGCTAGAGACGTCCGGCGGGAGGGGGGGGTTGATGAGCAGTTCTTC. This codes for CSARDVRREGGVDEQFF.

This clone was seen ten or more times. The V gene is TRBV5-1, the J gene TRBJ2-1; D remains unclear. Trimming removed 4 bases from V and 8 bases from J, with 10 bases in between. CDR1 SGHRS and CDR2 YFSETQ come from the germline V gene. The CDR3 loop spans 12 amino acids. The CDR3 DNA sequence: TGCGCCAGCAGCCGGTACGGGCATGAGCAGTTCTTC. This encodes CASSRYGHEQFF. Together with reference TRBV5-1 and TRBJ2-1, the CDR3 gives the full variable domain: KAGVTQTPRYLIKTRGQQVTLSCSPISGHRSVSWYQQTPGQGLQFLFEYFSETQRNKGNFPGRFSGRQFSNSRSEMNVSTLELGDSALYLCASSRYGHEQFFGPGTRLTVL.

The chain recombines TRBV4-1 with TRBJ2-7, with D perhaps TRBD2 (6 bases). The V gene's germline CDR1 is MGHRA and CDR2 YSYEKL. Trimming cost V 0 bases and J 7 bases, with 16 bases left between them. The CDR3 spans 15 residues. CDR3 sequence: CASSQEGGVLGEQYF. The CDR3 nucleotides read TGCGCCAGCAGCCAAGAGGGCGGGGTCCTAGGTGAGCAGTACTTC.

As for this clone: Germline is not matched at one junction end, which may reflect a read error. This chain connects TRBV7-2 to TRBJ2-2; D is tentatively TRBD1 or TRBD2 (6 bases each). Germline V CDR1 and CDR2: SGHTA, FQGNSA. This CDR3 comprises 15 residues. The CDR3 reads CVSSLVGGEPGELFF. CDR3 coding DNA: TGTGTCAGCAGCTTAGTGGGGGGCGAGCCCGGGGAGCTGTTTTTT.

This clone came up a few times. The V and J genes are TRBV6-1 and TRBJ2-1, with 8 positions matching TRBD2. V gave up 7 bases and J gave up 4 bases; unmatched junction bases: 15. CDR1 and CDR2 (germline): MNHNS, SASEGT. The CDR3 loop spans 17 amino acids. DNA of the CDR3: TGTGCCAGCAAGGGAGTAGCGGGATCCGCTTTGTACAATGAGCAGTTCTTC. It is translated as CASKGVAGSALYNEQFF.

This clone was seen only a few times. The chain has TRBV12-3 or TRBV12-4 and TRBJ2-5; TRBD1 might be the D (6 bases). CDR3 length equals 17 residues. Trimming left V 6 bases short and J 4 bases short, with 24 bases between. CDR3 nucleotide sequence: TGTGCCAGCAGACCGGGTACAGGGTCCGTACACGGAGAGACCCAGTACTTC. Its translation: CASRPGTGSVHGETQYF.

This clone came up many times. This chain connects TRBV6-1 to TRBJ2-1, with D possibly being TRBD1 or TRBD2 (5 bases each). Germline V gives CDR1 MNHNS, CDR2 SASEGT. Trimming cost V 8 bases and J 4 bases, with 15 bases left between them. CDR3 length: 14 amino acids. The CDR3 loop reads CASSPRGEYNEQFF. The CDR3 nucleotides read TGTGCCAGCTCGCCGAGAGGGGAATACAATGAGCAGTTCTTC.

Many counts were recorded for this clone. The V and J genes are TRBV7-9 and TRBJ2-5; D is ambiguous. The germline V and J ends were trimmed by 5 bases and 5 bases, with 9 bases remaining between them. The CDR3 totals 12 residues. Germline V gives CDR1 SEHNR, CDR2 FQNEAQ (reference sequence). CDR3 DNA: TGTGCCAGCAGCCCTATACAGGAGACCCAGTACTTC. Amino acids: CASSPIQETQYF.

This clone appeared a few times. The rearrangement uses TRBV10-2 and TRBJ1-5; D is perhaps TRBD1 (5 bases). V lost 10 bases and J 3 bases, leaving 16 bases between the germline ends. The CDR3 is 14 amino acids. In germline, CDR1 is WSHSY, CDR2 SAAADI. The CDR3 bases are TGCGCCACAGGTCCAGGGTCTAACAATCAGCCCCAGCATTTT. This codes for CATGPGSNNQPQHF.

This clone has just a few counts. The chain recombines TRBV6-1 with TRBJ2-5, with TRBD1 identical over 8 bases. CDR1 and CDR2 from the germline V gene are MNHNS and SASEGT. This CDR3 has 15 amino acids. The V segment lost 6 bases and the J segment 5 bases; nucleotides outside the gene matches: 11. CDR3 coding DNA: TGTGCCAGCAGCCCCGGGACAGGTGAAGAGGAGACCCAGTACTTC. This gives the protein CASSPGTGEEETQYF.

The CDR3 protein is CASSPLTEPDSYEQYF. The CDR3 DNA is TGTGCCAGTAGTCCCTTGACCGAGCCTGACTCCTACGAGCAGTACTTC. The chain employs TRBV19 and TRBJ2-7, with D unclear. Germline-derived CDR1 and CDR2 are LNHDA and SQIVND (reference sequence). Deletions cut 5 bases from V and 0 bases from J, with 17 bases between. The CDR3 runs to 16 residues.

This clone was detected ten times or more. V gene TRBV7-9 combines with J gene TRBJ2-2; D remains unclear. Germline CDR1 is SEHNR and CDR2 is FQNEAQ (reference sequence). The CDR3 is 9 residues long. V was trimmed by 8 bases and J by 6 bases, leaving 1 base between them. This CDR3 is CASPGELFF. In nucleotides, the CDR3 is TGTGCCAGCCCCGGGGAGCTGTTTTTT.

This clone was counted at least ten times. The CDR3 DNA sequence: TGTGCCTGGAGGACTAGCGGGAGGGCCAGGGTCGGGGAGCTGTTTTTT. Translating gives CAWRTSGRARVGELFF. The chain recombines TRBV30 with TRBJ2-2; 14 nucleotides agree with TRBD2. V was clipped by 3 bases and J by 7 bases; unmatched bases: 7. The CDR3 loop spans 16 amino acids. Germline loops: CDR1 GTSNPN, CDR2 SVGIG (reference sequence). Based on the CDR3 plus reference TRBV30 and TRBJ2-2, the full variable domain is SQTIHQWPATLVQPVGSPLSLECTVEGTSNPNLYWYRQAAGRGLQLLFYSVGIGQISSEVPQNLSASRPQDRQFILSSKKLLLSDSGFYLCAWRTSGRARVGELFFGEGSRLTVL.